In its sample, the clone carrying this T cell receptor (beta chain) was seen a few times. Antigen unknown. The data were taken from a study of human T cells and chemical hapten exposure. For the study at large: It was small differences in pooled library volume that mainly caused per-sample TCR yields to vary. Findings and limits, study-wide: Among TCRs, those above 1 in 1000 frequency were unaffected by DPC sensitization.

Germline CDR1 is DFQATT and CDR2 is SNEGSKA (reference sequence). The CDR3 consists of 12 residues. V trimming: 4 bases; J trimming: 6 bases; junction bases outside the gene matches: 4. In the library, unique molecular identifiers were attached to individual cDNA molecules. MiXCR was run by TCRdb on the RACE reads, yielding one entry per CDR3 protein. The sample yields some 300,000 distinct CDR3 sequences, around 5.5% seen once. Stated time point: pre-sensitization, week 0. Noted treatment: therapeutic diphenylcyclopropenone sensitization with weekly scalp DPC. J is TRBJ1-2 and V is TRBV20-1, with 8 bases that match TRBD1. This clonotype was obtained from a woman between 18 and 29 years old with alopecia areata. Some clones in this sample may be carry-over from other donors' samples. The sample in question was whole blood, obtained in connection with sensitization to the hapten diphenylcyclopropenone (DPC). The CDR3 nucleotides read TGCAGTGCTACCCCGACAGGGGATGGCTACACCTTC. Amino acid sequence: CSATPTGDGYTF.